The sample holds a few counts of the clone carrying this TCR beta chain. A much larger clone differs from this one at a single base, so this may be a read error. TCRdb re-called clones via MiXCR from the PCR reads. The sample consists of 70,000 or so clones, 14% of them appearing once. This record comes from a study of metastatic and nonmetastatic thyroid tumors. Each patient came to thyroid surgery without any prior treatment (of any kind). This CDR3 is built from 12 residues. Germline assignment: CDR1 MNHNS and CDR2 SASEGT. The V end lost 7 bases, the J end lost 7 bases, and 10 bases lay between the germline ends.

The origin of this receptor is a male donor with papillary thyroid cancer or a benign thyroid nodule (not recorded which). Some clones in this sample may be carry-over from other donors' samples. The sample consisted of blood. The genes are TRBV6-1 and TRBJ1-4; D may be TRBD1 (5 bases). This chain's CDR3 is CASNGACEKLFF. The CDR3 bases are TGTGCCAGCAACGGGGCATGTGAAAAACTGTTTTTT.